Following are 27 T cell receptor beta chains from one sample sequenced in a study of T-cell reconstitution after alpha-beta-depleted transplantation in children. This sample's TCRbeta library carried unique molecular identifier barcodes. TCRdb re-called the PCR reads through MiXCR, storing one row per CDR3 protein. The sample has approximately 640,000 distinct CDR3 sequences, about 15% seen once. The material sequenced was PBMCs from the stem cell graft donor, taken from the stem cell graft. The receptor set was obtained from a human donor who donated a stem cell graft to a child with acute myeloid leukemia.

This clonotype was counted a few times. The CDR3 DNA is TGTGCCAGCAGCGTAGGGGGCTTCTCGAACACCGGGGAGCTGTTTTTT. It is translated as CASSVGGFSNTGELFF. The chain links TRBV9 to TRBJ2-2; tentative D call: TRBD1 (5 bases). Germline loops: CDR1 SGDLS, CDR2 YYNGEE. The CDR3 is made up of 16 amino acids. V was cut by 0 bases and J by 0 bases, with 9 bases left in between.

This clonotype was observed at least ten times. V usage is TRBV20-1 and J usage is TRBJ2-7; 7 bases align to TRBD1. The ends lost 7 bases at V and 6 bases at J; junction bases unmatched: 12. From germline, CDR1 is DFQATT and CDR2 SNEGSKA (reference sequence). CDR3 length equals 13 residues. The CDR3 spells CSVVEPTGSEQYV. The CDR3 DNA is TGCAGTGTCGTAGAGCCGACAGGGAGCGAGCAGTACGTC.

This clonotype was counted ten times or more. The chain has TRBV5-6 and TRBJ2-2, with TRBD1 matching over 7 bases. The CDR3 consists of 13 residues. The J segment lost 5 bases and the V segment lost 5 bases, leaving 3 bases of the junction unmatched. Per germline, CDR1 SGHDT and CDR2 YYEEEE. CDR3 in DNA: TGTGCCAGCAGGCCACAGGGGACCGGGGAGCTGTTTTTT. Amino acid sequence: CASRPQGTGELFF.

This clonotype appeared a few times. The rearrangement joins TRBV29-1 to TRBJ2-5; perhaps D is TRBD1 or TRBD2 (5 bases each). This CDR3 is 15 amino acids long. Deletions cut 2 bases from V and 2 bases from J, with 15 bases between. Germline assignment: CDR1 SQVTM and CDR2 ANQGSEA. The chain's CDR3 is CSVEPTPGPQETQYF. The DNA of the CDR3 is TGCAGCGTTGAACCCACCCCGGGACCACAAGAGACCCAGTACTTC.

There are many counts of this clonotype. V usage is TRBV12-3 or TRBV12-4 and J usage is TRBJ1-3; TRBD1 matches at 9 bases. This CDR3 region has 16 residues. J gave up 4 bases and V 7 bases, and 11 bases lay outside the gene matches. CDR3 bases: TGTGCCAGCACCTGGAGGACAGGGGAAGGGGGAAACACCATATATTTT. This sequence encodes CASTWRTGEGGNTIYF.

This clonotype was observed once. This chain joins TRBV4-3 and TRBJ2-1; 7 bases align to TRBD2. The CDR3 runs to 16 residues. V lost 0 bases, J lost 7 bases, and 9 bases stayed unmatched. Per the germline V gene, CDR1 is LGHNA and CDR2 is YSLEER. The CDR3 sequence is CASSQDEGGLKNEQFF. DNA of the CDR3: TGCGCCAGCAGCCAAGATGAGGGAGGGTTAAAGAATGAGCAGTTCTTC.

Turning to this clonotype: A read error may explain this, as a much larger clone is one base away. The chain joins TRBV20-1 to TRBJ2-7; perhaps TRBD2 as D (5 bases). In germline, CDR1 is DFQATT, CDR2 SNEGSKA (reference sequence). The CDR3 contains 12 residues. CDR3 amino acids: CSASDGDYEQNV. Written as DNA, the CDR3 is TGCAGTGCTTCTGACGGTGACTACGAGCAGAACGTC.

This clonotype was seen repeatedly, ten times or more. The gene calls are TRBV6-4 and TRBJ1-2; D perhaps matches TRBD1 (6 bases). Trimming stripped 6 bases from V and 8 bases from J, with 19 bases between. The CDR3 is made up of 14 amino acids. Germline loops: CDR1 MRHNA, CDR2 SNTAGT. CDR3 protein: CASSQDSIYGGYTF. CDR3 nucleotides: TGTGCCAGCAGCCAGGACAGCATATATGGAGGCTACACCTTC.

This clonotype was counted a few times. The CDR3 loop reads CSVTGNGWDQPQHF. For the CDR3, the DNA is TGCAGCGTTACAGGGAATGGTTGGGATCAGCCCCAGCATTTT. The chain is built from TRBV29-1 and TRBJ1-5; D is possibly TRBD1 (6 bases). Germline CDR1 is SQVTM and CDR2 is ANQGSEA. The length of the CDR3 is 14 residues. Trimming stripped 5 bases from V and 5 bases from J, with 16 bases between.

This clonotype has more than one count but fewer than ten. The chain joins TRBV6-5 to TRBJ1-1; D is uncertain. The CDR3 spans 16 residues. In germline, CDR1 is MNHEY, CDR2 SVGAGI. Deletions cut 0 bases from V and 0 bases from J, with 11 bases between. The CDR3 nucleotides read TGTGCCAGCAGTTACTCGCGGGATCTCATGAACACTGAAGCTTTCTTT. This encodes CASSYSRDLMNTEAFF.

This clonotype has only a few counts. The chain has TRBV7-2 and TRBJ1-5; weak D call: TRBD1 (5 bases). V was cut by 1 base and J by 5 bases, with 12 bases left in between. The CDR3 runs 15 residues. CDR1 SGHTA and CDR2 FQGNSA come from the germline V gene. As DNA, the CDR3 is TGTGCCAGCAGCTTAGGGGGGATGCTTTATCAGCCCCAGCATTTT. This sequence encodes CASSLGGMLYQPQHF.

This clonotype has just a few counts. The CDR3 protein is CASSLDQYSRVGDTQYF. In DNA, the CDR3 is TGTGCCAGCAGTTTAGATCAGTATTCCAGGGTGGGAGATACGCAGTATTTT. The J gene is TRBJ2-3, the V gene TRBV12-3 or TRBV12-4; D possibly corresponds to TRBD1 (5 bases). V was cut by 1 base and J by 5 bases, with 19 bases left in between. This CDR3 region has 17 residues.

This clonotype was detected a few times. This sequence joins TRBV27 and TRBJ1-5; 9 bases match TRBD1. Trimming took 2 bases from V and 5 from J; bases not matched to a gene: 4. The CDR3 runs to 15 residues. Germline CDR1 MNHEY, CDR2 SMNVEV (reference sequence). CDR3 nucleotide sequence: TGTGCCAGCAGTTTAGGGACAGGGTGGGATCAGCCCCAGCATTTT. Its translation: CASSLGTGWDQPQHF.

The rearrangement links TRBV20-1 to TRBJ1-5; 7 bases fit TRBD1. Germline assignment: CDR1 DFQATT and CDR2 SNEGSKA (reference sequence). Trimming at V came to 6 bases and at J to 2 bases, leaving 10 bases not matched to a gene. The CDR3 runs to 15 residues. CDR3 nucleotide sequence: TGCAGTGCCAGAAATACAGGGGATGGCAATCAGCCCCAGCATTTT. It translates to CSARNTGDGNQPQHF.

The V gene is TRBV28, the J gene TRBJ2-1, with 7 bases matching TRBD2. After removal of 5 bases from V and 8 bases from J, the junction contained 6 bases not matched to a gene. Germline V gives CDR1 MDHEN, CDR2 SYDVKM. This CDR3 contains 13 residues. The CDR3 DNA reads TGTGCCAGCAGTAGGGGAGGGGTGGATGAGCAGTTCTTC. Its protein is CASSRGGVDEQFF.

This clonotype was counted between two and nine times. The genes are TRBV27 and TRBJ1-2; no firm D call. The ends were cut back, 6 bases at V and 3 bases at J, with 17 bases in the middle. The germline V gene has CDR1 MNHEY and CDR2 SMNVEV (reference sequence). CDR3 length equals 15 residues. The CDR3: CASSILPLGYYGYTF. The DNA for the CDR3 is TGTGCCAGCAGCATACTCCCACTGGGGTACTATGGCTACACCTTC.

This clonotype turned up a few times. The chain carries TRBV20-1 and TRBJ1-1, with D perhaps matching TRBD1 (6 bases). This CDR3 region has 14 residues. The V end was cut by 7 bases, the J end by 0 bases, with 15 bases between. Germline values: CDR1 DFQATT, CDR2 SNEGSKA (reference sequence). The CDR3 here is CSVPTGPMNTEAFF. The CDR3 bases are TGCAGTGTCCCGACAGGCCCCATGAACACTGAAGCTTTCTTT.

This clonotype was detected many times. V and J are TRBV20-1 and TRBJ2-7, with TRBD2 matching 14 bases. Looked up from germline, CDR1 is DFQATT and CDR2 is SNEGSKA (reference sequence). Trimming at V came to 1 base and at J to 2 bases, leaving 10 bases not matched to a gene. The CDR3 totals 18 residues. The CDR3 here is CSARATSGGASYPYEQYF. The CDR3 DNA sequence: TGCAGTGCTAGAGCGACTAGCGGGGGGGCGTCATATCCCTACGAGCAGTACTTC.

The sample holds many counts of this clonotype. The chain combines TRBV12-3 or TRBV12-4 with TRBJ2-3; D call uncertain. Trimming pared 6 bases from V and 5 bases from J, leaving 12 bases between. The CDR3 has 13 residues. CDR3 coding DNA: TGTGCCAGCAGCCACCCCTCCGGAGATACGCAGTATTTT. It yields the protein CASSHPSGDTQYF.

The chain links TRBV7-9 to TRBJ2-7; possible D gene TRBD1, 5 bases. The V end lost 4 bases, the J end lost 3 bases, and 10 bases lay between the germline ends. The CDR3 has 13 amino acids. Germline V gives CDR1 SEHNR, CDR2 FQNEAQ (reference sequence). CDR3 sequence (DNA): TGTGCCAGCAGCTCCCCAGACAGCTACGAGCAGTACGTC. It yields the protein CASSSPDSYEQYV.

In its sample, this clonotype was seen many times. The CDR3 loop reads CASNSGQAYQETQYF. The CDR3 DNA is TGTGCCAGCAACTCGGGACAGGCATACCAAGAGACCCAGTACTTC. This chain links TRBV12-3 or TRBV12-4 with TRBJ2-5, with 8 bases matching TRBD1. Losses at the gene ends were 7 bases for V and 0 bases for J; bases not matched to a gene: 7. The CDR3 runs 15 residues.

This clonotype was found many times. The V gene is TRBV20-1, the J gene TRBJ1-4; D is undetermined. This CDR3 is 13 amino acids long. The V end lost 1 base, the J end lost 2 bases, and 5 bases lay between the germline ends. CDR1 is DFQATT and CDR2 is SNEGSKA in the germline V gene (reference sequence). The CDR3 sequence is CSARGLTNEKLFF. The CDR3 nucleotides are TGCAGTGCTAGAGGACTTACTAATGAAAAACTGTTTTTT.

CDR3 residues: CASSVEGESRSYEQYF. The CDR3 nucleotides are TGTGCCAGCAGCGTAGAGGGAGAGAGTCGCTCCTACGAGCAGTACTTC. J is TRBJ2-7 and V is TRBV9; tentative D call: TRBD2 (5 bases). Germline V lookup: CDR1 SGDLS, CDR2 YYNGEE. V gave up 0 bases and J gave up 0 bases, with 13 bases separating them. The CDR3 has 16 amino acids.

A few counts support this clonotype. J is TRBJ1-4 and V is TRBV13, with 8 bases that match TRBD1. After removal of 5 bases from V and 11 bases from J, the junction contained 10 bases not matched to a gene. This CDR3 comprises 14 residues. Germline lookup yields CDR1 PRHDT and CDR2 FYEKMQ (reference sequence). The CDR3 DNA sequence: TGTGCCAGCAGCACCGGACAGGGAATCGGGAAACTGTTTTTT. This encodes CASSTGQGIGKLFF.

This clonotype was seen repeatedly, ten times or more. The V gene is TRBV5-6, the J gene TRBJ2-7; tentatively, D is TRBD2 (5 bases). Per the germline V gene, CDR1 is SGHDT and CDR2 is YYEEEE. V was shortened by 0 bases and J by 4 bases, with 14 bases between the two germline ends. The CDR3 runs to 15 residues. The CDR3 bases are TGTGCCAGCAGCTTGGAAGGAGGCTTCCGTTACGAGCAGTACGTC. It translates to CASSLEGGFRYEQYV.

This clonotype was seen ten or more times. The chain joins TRBV20-1 to TRBJ2-7; 8 positions agree with TRBD1. The CDR3 sequence is 11 residues long. Trimming cost V 6 bases and J 6 bases; bases outside gene matches: 4. Germline CDR1 reads DFQATT; CDR2 reads SNEGSKA (reference sequence). For the CDR3, the DNA is TGCAGTGCATTACAGGGGGGCGAGCAGTACTTC. Translation gives CSALQGGEQYF.

The chain links TRBV27 to TRBJ1-2; maybe TRBD1 (5 bases). There are 12 residues in the CDR3. V was shortened by 6 bases and J by 8 bases, with 13 bases between the two germline ends. Germline values: CDR1 MNHEY, CDR2 SMNVEV (reference sequence). In DNA, the CDR3 is TGTGCCAGCAGAACAGGCCTCGGGGGCTACACCTTC. Its protein is CASRTGLGGYTF.